This T cell receptor (beta chain) was observed in a study of cytomegalovirus exposure and HLA in healthy donors (dated by TCRdb to 2017 to 2019). For context, the study as a whole: In an earlier analysis of approximately 640 of the donors, 250 to 350 Gb of sequence data and 90 million to 130 million unique TCR beta sequences from roughly 180 million T cells were reported. An early release that covered some 640 HLA-typed donors contained approximately 300 gigabases of sequencing data and roughly 84 million unique TCR sequences. The genetic ancestry cluster associated with self-reported Caucasian donors included around 76% of the approximately 430 genotyped donors. The study was designed to test whether signatures of past pathogen exposure could be identified by cataloging public T cell receptors. The study profiled the T cell repertoires of 666 subjects by immunosequencing and related them to cytomegalovirus serostatus. In addition to the first cohort of around 670 subjects, a separate validation cohort of 120 different subjects was used. To predict cytomegalovirus infection status, the study combined high-throughput TCR immunosequencing, statistical association of individual TCRs with disease status, and machine learning. A later analysis re-analyzed previously published TCR beta repertoires from approximately 700 donors and added high-resolution HLA genotyping to study TCR occurrence patterns. Rather than using new phenotypic data, the later analysis identified candidate immune exposures from TCR beta sequences and from how often those sequences occurred across donors. In an earlier analysis of 587 of the donors, high-throughput TCR beta sequencing was used to judge whether each TCR beta V gene segment behaved as functional or pseudogenic. Donor age, sex, ethnicity and CMV serostatus were collected together with the repertoire data. A later genetic analysis took genome-wide SNP genotypes for about three fifths of the roughly 700 donors and used that subset as a discovery cohort. Every repertoire in the discovery cohort had been generated on one and the same sequencing platform. HLA typing covered class I and class II loci at four-digit resolution. The number of typed donors differed by locus: roughly 620-640 for A, B, C, DRB1 and DQB1; about 520 for DQA1; 606 for DPA1; and roughly 490 for DPB1. About five DR-DQ haplotypes were treated as single units for association and clustering because of strong linkage in the cohort. Among 300 to 500 genotyped donors of the cohort, an average of approximately 240,000 unique TCR beta nucleotide sequences was sequenced per donor, of which about 18% were non-productive. Overall study results and their limits: Three of the identified cytomegalovirus-associated TCR beta chains were confirmed in vitro to be specific for cytomegalovirus antigens. Approximately 18 rarely observed V segments, including chromosome 9 orphons, were excluded from the earlier analysis of approximately 500 of the donors because counts were too low. Sequencing depth was assumed to be roughly uniform across donors in the presence/absence analyses, though that assumption may not hold. Broadly in line with IMGT annotations, most TCR beta V segments showed up in productive rearrangements about 90% or about 30% of the time in an earlier analysis of a few hundred of the donors. According to a later analysis, TCR association rates differed among HLA loci, with DRB1 alleles showing the most associated TCRs and HLA-C alleles showing the fewest. According to a later genetic analysis, donors in an Asian-associated ancestry cluster had fewer N-insertions in productive TCRs than the approximately 630-donor mean. Strong co-occurrence of HLA alleles, especially DR and DQ, made assigning TCR associations to individual alleles difficult. Compared with equally common non-associated chains, HLA-associated TCR beta chains in a later analysis were more clonally expanded and had lower generation probabilities. CMV serostatus was the only immune exposure information available for the cohort. At a false discovery rate of 0.05, a later analysis linked 15,000 to 20,000 TCR beta sequences to specific HLA alleles. Several of the top co-occurrence clusters appeared to be linked to parvovirus B19, influenza, CMV and Epstein-Barr virus, according to a later analysis. Linkage disequilibrium might explain the correlated functional status among segregating V segments, but an unknown experimental factor could not be excluded. A total of 150 or so TCR beta chains were listed by the study as associated with cytomegalovirus. The sequencing pipeline was judged likely to have produced a cluster of highly shared sequence variants as a technical artifact. V-gene and J-gene trimming of TCR beta chains was associated with a missense DCLRE1C variant in a later genetic analysis, and the association was replicated in an independent cohort. Because the 87-base-pair reads could not distinguish some IMGT-functional V segments, including TRBV6-2 and TRBV6-3, those segments were excluded. The authors suggested that the approach could potentially be extended to other disease states and immunological phenotypes. Most TCR sequences were seen in very few donors, while some public TCRs were found in many individuals. Because HLA typing was missing for some donors at each locus, association tests included only the typed subset. A further reported finding was that TCR beta sequences accurately predicted the HLA-A and HLA-B alleles for most subjects in the first cohort. Only TCR beta chains were sequenced in this cohort, and the absence of alpha or paired-chain data limited detectable features. Most CMV-associated TCR beta chains appeared to be HLA-restricted in a later analysis, and the HLA associations seemed to be driven largely by CMV exposure. In both the original and validation cohorts, the classifier was reported to diagnose cytomegalovirus status with high specificity and sensitivity.

CDR3 length: 14 amino acids, cysteine to phenylalanine. The retained sequence is limited to the CDR3, 42 bases, with the frame set at the first base. After removal of 7 bases from V and 1 base from J, the junction retains 5 bases not matched to a gene. According to the germline V gene (reference sequence), CDR1 reads LNHDA and CDR2 reads SQIVND. Note on this clone: The antigen it binds to is not known. Nothing much larger sits one base from this clone, and base qualities are not available.

The cohort consisted of more than 650 healthy bone marrow donors. All cohort members were sampled while nominally healthy, although unrecorded immune exposures were likely present. The donor tested CMV seropositive, placing the donor among the approximately 290 seropositive members of the cohort. Every donor gave a peripheral blood sample, and the peripheral blood mononuclear cells from that sample were used for TCR beta sequencing. Genomic DNA extraction from the blood cell samples was performed with the Qiagen DNeasy Blood Extraction Kit. Libraries were built with the immunoSEQ multiplex PCR assay. A mixture of 60 forward primers for TCR Vbeta segments and 13 reverse primers for TCR Jbeta segments was used in the multiplex PCR. Amplification of the CDR3 region of rearranged TCR beta genes was performed with a multiplex PCR assay on genomic DNA. On the Illumina HiSeq System, the amplified TCR beta libraries were sequenced as 87-base-pair reads. The original pipeline was this. Across the 500 to 700 repertoires, a later analysis counted 78 million or so unique TCR beta chains, 9.5 million to 13 million of which were shared by at least two donors. A nearest-neighbor algorithm error-corrected the raw reads and collapsed the reads into unique sequences, merging closely related sequences to remove PCR and sequencing errors. CDR3 sequences were aligned to IMGT reference sequences to assign V, D and J gene segments. For a sequence to be retained, a match of at least six nucleotides was required to both a V gene segment and a J gene segment. A rearrangement counted as productive if the CDR3 had no stop codons and remained in frame with V and J, and every other rearrangement counted as non-productive. CDR3 was defined by IMGT convention, running from the second conserved V-encoded cysteine to the conserved J-encoded phenylalanine. In an earlier analysis of 500 to 650 of the donors, sequences lacking an unambiguous match to a single V gene segment were excluded. In an earlier analysis of about 590 of the donors, a V segment was called functional when productive rearrangements were above 56.7%, and segregating when the standard deviation between donors exceeded 5%. To diagnose cytomegalovirus status from the catalog of TCR beta chain sequences, a statistical classification framework was built. In a later analysis, TCR nucleotide sequences were compared against IMGT/GENE-DB human TR gene sequences so that V and J genes could be assigned. The TCRdist pipeline was used in a later analysis to assign CDR3 sequences and most-parsimonious VDJ recombination scenarios. In a later analysis, each TCR beta chain was defined by its CDR3 amino acid sequence together with its V-gene family, and reads lacking a unique V-gene family were excluded. As a way to deal with suspected cross-contamination and a sequencing artifact, a later analysis dropped under 600 nucleotide sequences that were highly shared and had low generation probability. In a later analysis, a clonal expansion index was calculated for each public chain from normalized within-repertoire ranks of inferred template counts. Generation probabilities in a later analysis came from a VDJ recombination model fitted to out-of-frame rearrangements, and those results were checked against IGoR. In a later analysis, hypergeometric tests were used to score TCR-TCR, TCR-HLA and TCR-CMV co-occurrence, with a repertoire-size bias correction applied to TCR pairs. False discovery rates were estimated in a later analysis by permuting HLA or CMV assignments 20 times. A later analysis grouped co-occurring TCRs with DBSCAN, adding TCRdist sequence similarity when clustering within HLA-allele-positive subsets. For co-occurrence clustering, repertoires with fewer than 30,000 or more than 120,000 public chains were excluded, along with roughly 5 repertoires with anomalous nucleotide sharing. TCRdb limited this immuneACCESS table to in-frame rearrangements with V and J called. A share of clones is missing; checked studies link under half to unresolved V genes, and the rest is unexplained. V and J calls and clone size follow that table, whereas D and trimming were derived from the DNA. This sample comprises about 89,000 clones, over 80% of them detected only once. Roughly 3.8% of the sample rests with the top ten.

The sequence links TRBV19 to TRBJ1-1, and 8 bases in between align with TRBD1. Sequencing was done on a sample of PBMCs. The clonotype was recovered from a female donor in good health and CMV-seropositive. The nucleotide sequence reads TGTGCCAGTACCTCCGACAGGGGGAACACTGAAGCTTTCTTT. This gives the protein CASTSDRGNTEAFF. With all but the CDR3 taken from the reference TRBV19 and TRBJ1-1 genes, the full variable domain is: DGGITQSPKYLFRKEGQNVTLSCEQNLNHDAMYWYRQDPGQGLRLIYYSQIVNDFQKGDIAEGYSVSREKKESFPLTVTSAQKNPTAFYLCASTSDRGNTEAFFGQGTRLTVV.